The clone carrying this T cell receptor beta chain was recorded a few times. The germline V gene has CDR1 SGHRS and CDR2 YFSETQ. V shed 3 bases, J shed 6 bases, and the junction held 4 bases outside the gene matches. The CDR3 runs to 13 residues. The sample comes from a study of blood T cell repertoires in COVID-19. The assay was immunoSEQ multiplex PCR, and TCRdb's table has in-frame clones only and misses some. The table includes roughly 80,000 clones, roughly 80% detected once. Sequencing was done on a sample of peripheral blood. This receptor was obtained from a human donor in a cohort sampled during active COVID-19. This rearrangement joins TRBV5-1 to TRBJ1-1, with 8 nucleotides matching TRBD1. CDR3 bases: TGCGCCAGCAGCTCCGGGACAGGCGCTGAAGCTTTCTTT. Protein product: CASSSGTGAEAFF.